A single sample gave rise to the 21 T cell receptor beta chains below, sequenced in a study of blood T cell repertoires in COVID-19. TCRdb's copy holds only in-frame clones and misses some; the assay was immunoSEQ multiplex PCR. The table includes about 210,000 clones, 83% detected once. Sequenced material: peripheral blood. Source of these receptors: a man aged 45-65 years with active or convalescent COVID-19.

The V gene is TRBV6-6, the J gene TRBJ1-5; D gene unclear. The germline gives CDR1 MNHNY, CDR2 SVGAGI (reference sequence). Trimming pared 0 bases from V and 5 bases from J, leaving 8 bases between. The CDR3 sequence is 14 residues long. CDR3 sequence reads: CASSYSGRDQPQHF. Written as DNA, the CDR3 is TGTGCCAGCAGTTACTCGGGCCGAGATCAGCCCCAGCATTTT.

This sequence joins TRBV18 and TRBJ1-2, with 8 nucleotides matching TRBD1. The germline CDR1 and CDR2 sequences are KGHSH and LQKENI. J lost 2 bases, V lost 4 bases, and 9 bases had no gene match. The CDR3 length is 16 residues. This chain's CDR3 is CASSLTGTGRNYGYTF. CDR3 DNA: TGTGCCAGCTCACTTACCGGGACAGGCAGGAACTATGGCTACACCTTC.

This chain uses TRBV6-5 with TRBJ1-4; 7 nucleotides line up with TRBD1. Germline V gene lookup returns CDR1 MNHEY and CDR2 SVGAGI. After removal of 4 bases from V and 13 bases from J, the junction contained 6 bases not matched to a gene. The CDR3 runs 12 residues. The CDR3 here is CASSFLRGILFF. CDR3 nucleotides: TGTGCCAGCAGTTTCCTCAGGGGGATACTGTTTTTT.

This chain joins TRBV7-8 and TRBJ1-6; 10 bases map to TRBD1. The germline CDR1 and CDR2 sequences are SGHVS and FQNEAQ. This CDR3 is 16 amino acids long. The junction had 11 bases not matched to a gene; V was cut back by 5 bases and J by 10 bases. The CDR3 loop reads CASSPQTGGNGSPLHF. In DNA, the CDR3 is TGTGCCAGCAGCCCTCAGACAGGGGGCAACGGATCACCCCTCCACTTT. The full variable domain, in which reference TRBV7-8 and TRBJ1-6 provide the parts outside the CDR3, is GAGVSQSPRYKVAKRGQDVALRCDPISGHVSLFWYQQALGQGPEFLTYFQNEAQLDKSGLPSDRFFAERPEGSVSTLKIQRTQQEDSAVYLCASSPQTGGNGSPLHFGNGTRLTVT.

V is TRBV7-2 and J is TRBJ2-7, with TRBD2 identical over 13 bases. CDR3 length: 18 amino acids. Germline V gene sequence: CDR1 SGHTA, CDR2 FQGNSA. V shed 5 bases, J shed 0 bases, and the junction held 10 bases outside the gene matches. The CDR3 bases are TGTGCCAGCAGCCTCCGGACTAGCGGGGGAACGATCTCCTACGAGCAGTACTTC. Protein: CASSLRTSGGTISYEQYF.

This chain joins TRBV6-4 and TRBJ1-1; no reliable D call. CDR1 is MRHNA and CDR2 is SNTAGT in the germline V gene. Trimming cost V 6 bases and J 5 bases, with 16 bases left between them. This CDR3 is 14 amino acids long. The CDR3 is CASSEEGGRTEAFF. CDR3 bases: TGTGCCAGCAGCGAAGAGGGAGGGCGAACTGAAGCTTTCTTT.

V gene TRBV29-1 combines with J gene TRBJ2-1; weak D call: TRBD1 (5 bases). The CDR3 extends over 13 amino acids. The germline gives CDR1 SQVTM, CDR2 ANQGSEA. Deletions cut 4 bases from V and 2 bases from J, with 9 bases between. The CDR3 nucleotides are TGCAGCGTTGCCCTAGGGGCCTACAATGAGCAGTTCTTC. Translating gives CSVALGAYNEQFF.

The chain combines TRBV7-9 with TRBJ1-2, with 8 bases matching TRBD1. The junction had 9 bases not matched to a gene; V was cut back by 1 base and J by 8 bases. CDR1 is SEHNR, CDR2 FQNEAQ, per germline (reference sequence). The CDR3 is made up of 15 amino acids. CDR3 nucleotide sequence: TGTGCCAGCAGCTTAGGGTGGACAGGGAATTGGGGCTACACCTTC. Translation: CASSLGWTGNWGYTF.

This clone appeared a few times. The V call is TRBV4-2, the J call TRBJ2-1; the match to TRBD1 covers 12 bases. The CDR3 totals 17 residues. Germline values: CDR1 LGHNA, CDR2 YNFKEQ. The V gene end was trimmed by 0 bases and the J gene end by 8 bases; junction bases not matched to a gene: 8. CDR3 sequence reads: CASSQDPGQGAEDEQFF. CDR3 nucleotides: TGTGCCAGCAGCCAAGATCCGGGACAGGGGGCGGAGGATGAGCAGTTCTTC.

The chain has TRBV19 and TRBJ1-6, with 8 bases lining up with TRBD1. CDR3 length: 16 residues. J gave up 0 bases and V 5 bases, and 3 bases lay outside the gene matches. The V gene's germline CDR1 is LNHDA and CDR2 SQIVND (reference sequence). This chain's CDR3 is CASSATGASYNSPLHF. DNA for the CDR3: TGTGCCAGTAGTGCGACAGGGGCCTCCTATAATTCACCCCTCCACTTT.

The chain's CDR3 is CASSKPRNTGELFF. CDR3 sequence (DNA): TGTGCCAGCAGCAAGCCGAGAAACACCGGGGAGCTGTTTTTT. J is TRBJ2-2 and V is TRBV21-1; the table calls TRBD2, which could not be checked here. TRBV21-1 is a recognized pseudogene. CDR3 length: 14 amino acids.

The rearrangement joins TRBV6-6 to TRBJ2-7; no definite D call. The CDR3 has 12 residues. V was pared by 2 bases and J by 7 bases, with 9 bases between. Germline V CDR1 and CDR2: MNHNY, SVGAGI (reference sequence). CDR3 protein: CASSYPLREQYF. The CDR3 DNA sequence: TGTGCCAGCAGTTACCCTCTGAGGGAGCAGTACTTC.

This CDR3 is CASSIETAKETQYF. The CDR3 DNA reads as TGTGCCAGTAGTATAGAAACAGCTAAAGAGACCCAGTACTTC. The chain couples TRBV19 to TRBJ2-5; D remains unclear. Trimming cost V 0 bases and J 3 bases, with 8 bases left between them. Germline assignment: CDR1 LNHDA and CDR2 SQIVND (reference sequence). CDR3 length: 14 residues.

This sequence joins TRBV24-1 and TRBJ2-2; the D is unclear. The CDR3 length is 14 residues. V shed 1 base and J shed 4 bases, with 6 bases lying between them. CDR1 is KGHDR and CDR2 is SFDVKD in the germline V gene. CDR3 sequence reads: CATSDFTSTGELFF. DNA for the CDR3: TGTGCCACCAGTGATTTCACGAGCACCGGGGAGCTGTTTTTT.

The chain couples TRBV11-2 to TRBJ1-2; D possibly corresponds to TRBD1 (5 bases). CDR3 size: 13 residues. CDR1 is SGHAT and CDR2 is FQNNGV in the germline V gene. V shed 5 bases and J shed 5 bases, with 12 bases lying between them. CDR3 region: CASSPGRGYGYTF. In nucleotides, the CDR3 is TGTGCCAGCAGCCCCGGCCGGGGGTATGGCTACACCTTC.

This chain uses TRBV2 with TRBJ2-7; 8 bases map to TRBD2. Per the germline V gene, CDR1 is SNHLY and CDR2 is FYNNEI. This CDR3 is 14 amino acids long. Trimming took 8 bases from V and 6 from J; bases not matched to a gene: 12. In DNA form, the CDR3 reads TGTGCCAGCCTCACCGGGAGGGCCGGCTTCGAGCAGTACTTC. It codes for CASLTGRAGFEQYF.

V and J are TRBV27 and TRBJ2-2, with unresolved D. Germline values: CDR1 MNHEY, CDR2 SMNVEV (reference sequence). V shed 3 bases and J shed 6 bases, with 11 bases lying between them. CDR3 length: 14 residues. The CDR3 region has the DNA TGTGCCAGCAGTTTGAGTCGATACGCCGGGGAGCTGTTTTTT. It yields the protein CASSLSRYAGELFF.

This clone showed up just once. The chain is built from TRBV7-9 and TRBJ2-7; 9 positions agree with TRBD2. The J segment lost 5 bases and the V segment lost 5 bases, leaving 7 bases of the junction unmatched. This CDR3 spans 14 amino acids. From germline, CDR1 is SEHNR and CDR2 FQNEAQ (reference sequence). The CDR3 region has the DNA TGTGCCAGCAGCCTGCGGACTAGCGATCACGAGCAGTACTTC. This sequence encodes CASSLRTSDHEQYF.

This clone was found once. The chain combines TRBV9 with TRBJ1-1; weak D call: TRBD1 (5 bases). Germline CDR1 and CDR2: SGDLS and YYNGEE. V was trimmed by 0 bases and J by 3 bases, leaving 9 bases between them. The length of the CDR3 is 14 residues. Here the CDR3 DNA reads TGTGCCAGCAGCGTAGTCAGGGATGACACTGAAGCTTTCTTT. This translates into CASSVVRDDTEAFF. Combining the CDR3 with reference TRBV9 and TRBJ1-1 gives the whole variable domain DSGVTQTPKHLITATGQRVTLRCSPRSGDLSVYWYQQSLDQGLQFLIQYYNGEERAKGNILERFSAQQFPDLHSELNLSSLELGDSALYFCASSVVRDDTEAFFGQGTRLTVV.

The CDR3 loop is CASSLFQGGSNEKLFF. The CDR3 DNA follows: TGTGCCAGCAGCTTGTTCCAGGGAGGGTCTAATGAAAAACTGTTTTTT. This sequence joins TRBV5-6 and TRBJ1-4, with D possibly being TRBD1 (5 bases). Trimming shortened V by 1 base and J by 3 bases, and 13 bases separated the two germline ends. Germline lookup yields CDR1 SGHDT and CDR2 YYEEEE. The CDR3 length is 16 residues. Filled out from reference TRBV5-6 and TRBJ1-4, the complete variable domain reads DAGVTQSPTHLIKTRGQQVTLRCSPKSGHDTVSWYQQALGQGPQFIFQYYEEEERQRGNFPDRFSGHQFPNYSSELNVNALLLGDSALYLCASSLFQGGSNEKLFFGSGTQLSVL.

J is TRBJ2-1 and V is TRBV14; possibly TRBD1 for D (6 bases). There are 15 residues in the CDR3. The germline CDR1 and CDR2 sequences are SGHDN and FVKESK. V lost 4 bases and J lost 4, with 14 bases in between. CDR3 protein: CASSPRDKTYNEQFF. The CDR3 DNA follows: TGTGCCAGCAGCCCCCGGGACAAGACGTACAATGAGCAGTTCTTC.